The rows below give T cell receptor beta chains drawn from one sample of a study of T cell responses to AZD1222 COVID-19 vaccine. Profiled with immunoSEQ multiplex PCR; TCRdb holds only in-frame clones, not every one. Found here are roughly 86,000 clones, 75% to 90% of them singletons; the top ten hold roughly 4.7%. Here the sequenced sample was peripheral blood, taken 28 days after the second AZD1222 dose. The receptors originated from an adult who received the AZD1222 COVID-19 vaccine. CDR3s include the opening cysteine and the closing phenylalanine or tryptophan. The D gene is left open where the match is weak. Some rows mark clone size as missing; the rest say once, few, many or name a class of expanded clone.

size: -
V: TRBV7-9
J: TRBJ1-2
D: -
CDR3: CASSLGANRADGYTF
DNA: TGTGCCAGCAGCTTAGGGGCCAATCGTGCGGATGGCTACACCTTC

size: -
V: TRBV6-5
J: TRBJ1-2
D: -
CDR3: CASSRGSNYGYTF
DNA: TGTGCCAGCAGCAGGGGATCTAACTATGGCTACACCTTC

size: -
V: TRBV19
J: TRBJ2-1
D: TRBD1
CDR3: CASNPGQGPTSSYNEQFF
DNA: TGTGCCAGTAATCCCGGACAGGGGCCCACGAGCTCCTACAATGAGCAGTTCTTC

size: -
V: TRBV6-2/TRBV6-3
J: TRBJ2-2
D: -
CDR3: CASSYGRGLTNTGELFF
DNA: TGTGCCAGCAGTTACGGCAGGGGCCTTACCAACACCGGGGAGCTGTTTTTT

size: -
V: TRBV11-2
J: TRBJ1-2
D: -
CDR3: CASSLDLGSNYGYTF
DNA: TGTGCCAGCAGCTTAGATCTGGGCAGTAACTATGGCTACACCTTC

size: -
V: TRBV9
J: TRBJ2-7
D: -
CDR3: CASSEGDAYYEQYF
DNA: TGTGCCAGCAGCGAGGGGGACGCTTACTACGAGCAGTACTTC

size: -
V: TRBV7-2
J: TRBJ2-4
D: -
CDR3: CASSSPKGGDIQYF
DNA: TGTGCCAGCAGCTCTCCGAAAGGCGGGGACATTCAGTACTTC

size: few
V: TRBV5-1
J: TRBJ2-1
D: TRBD2
CDR3: CASSLGGTSSNEQFF
DNA: TGCGCCAGCAGCTTGGGGGGGACTAGCTCCAATGAGCAGTTCTTC

size: -
V: TRBV9
J: TRBJ2-2
D: -
CDR3: CASSVAGVGFTGELFF
DNA: TGTGCCAGCAGCGTAGCGGGGGTGGGATTCACCGGGGAGCTGTTTTTT

size: -
V: TRBV6-2/TRBV6-3
J: TRBJ2-1
D: -
CDR3: CASSLSPSAFHSYNEQFF
DNA: TGTGCCAGCAGTCTGTCCCCGAGTGCCTTTCACTCCTACAATGAGCAGTTCTTC

size: once
V: TRBV2
J: TRBJ2-3
D: TRBD1
CDR3: CASSLRDRGTDTQYF
DNA: TGTGCCAGCAGTCTCCGGGACAGAGGCACAGATACGCAGTATTTT

size: -
V: TRBV13
J: TRBJ1-2
D: -
CDR3: CASSLGGSDYGYTF
DNA: TGTGCCAGCAGCCTAGGGGGTTCTGACTATGGCTACACCTTC

size: -
V: TRBV7-9
J: TRBJ1-6
D: -
CDR3: CASSRDIPPLHF
DNA: TGTGCCAGCAGCCGTGACATACCACCCCTCCACTTT

size: -
V: TRBV6-5
J: TRBJ1-1
D: TRBD1
CDR3: CASTKQGTNTEAFF
DNA: TGTGCCAGCACTAAACAGGGGACGAACACTGAAGCTTTCTTT

size: -
V: TRBV2
J: TRBJ2-2
D: -
CDR3: CASSWDKNTGELFF
DNA: TGTGCCAGCAGTTGGGACAAGAACACCGGGGAGCTGTTTTTT

size: few
V: TRBV19
J: TRBJ2-1
D: -
CDR3: CASRGQGRHNEQFF
DNA: TGTGCCAGTAGGGGGCAGGGTCGTCACAATGAGCAGTTCTTC

size: -
V: TRBV29-1
J: TRBJ2-1
D: TRBD1
CDR3: CSVEGQGIDEQFF
DNA: TGCAGCGTTGAGGGACAGGGTATCGATGAGCAGTTCTTC

size: few
V: TRBV19
J: TRBJ2-7
D: -
CDR3: CASSISWHPQSSYEQYF
DNA: TGTGCCAGTAGTATTAGTTGGCATCCCCAAAGCTCCTACGAGCAGTACTTC

size: -
V: TRBV6-6
J: TRBJ2-7
D: -
CDR3: CASSSVKAAYEQYF
DNA: TGTGCCAGCAGTTCCGTGAAAGCCGCCTACGAGCAGTACTTC

size: -
V: TRBV30
J: TRBJ2-3
D: -
CDR3: CAWSGGDTSTDTQYF
DNA: TGTGCCTGGAGTGGGGGAGACACTAGCACAGATACGCAGTATTTT

size: -
V: TRBV2
J: TRBJ2-1
D: TRBD2
CDR3: CASTHSGSVYNEQFF
DNA: TGTGCCAGCACCCATAGCGGGAGTGTATACAATGAGCAGTTCTTC

size: -
V: TRBV6-1
J: TRBJ1-5
D: -
CDR3: CASSEWRGTGNQPQHF
DNA: TGTGCCAGCAGTGAATGGAGGGGAACGGGCAATCAGCCCCAGCATTTT

size: -
V: TRBV6-5
J: TRBJ1-4
D: TRBD1
CDR3: CASSSGTGGSEKLFF
DNA: TGTGCCAGCAGTTCCGGGACAGGGGGATCTGAAAAACTGTTTTTT

size: -
V: TRBV6-5
J: TRBJ1-6
D: -
CDR3: CASTTMSGIGPLHF
DNA: TGTGCCAGCACCACAATGTCTGGCATCGGACCCCTCCACTTT

size: -
V: TRBV12-3/TRBV12-4
J: TRBJ2-1
D: TRBD2
CDR3: CASSWVGGRQIF
DNA: TGTGCCAGCAGTTGGGTCGGCGGGAGACAGATCTTC

size: -
V: TRBV5-1
J: TRBJ1-5
D: -
CDR3: CASSWDGSNQPQHF
DNA: TGCGCCAGCAGCTGGGACGGTAGCAATCAGCCCCAGCATTTT

size: -
V: TRBV12-3/TRBV12-4
J: TRBJ2-5
D: -
CDR3: CASSFRDRETQYF
DNA: TGTGCCAGCAGCTTCCGAGACAGGGAGACCCAGTACTTC

size: -
V: TRBV3-1/TRBV3-2
J: TRBJ1-5
D: -
CDR3: CASSQGHNSNQPQHF
DNA: TGTGCCAGCAGCCAAGGGCACAATAGCAATCAGCCCCAGCATTTT

size: -
V: TRBV5-4
J: TRBJ2-7
D: TRBD1
CDR3: CASSLATGGIYEQYF
DNA: TGTGCCAGCAGCTTGGCCACAGGGGGAATTTACGAGCAGTACTTC

size: -
V: TRBV10-2
J: TRBJ1-2
D: -
CDR3: CASTPGQHNYGYTF
DNA: TGCGCCAGCACTCCAGGACAGCATAACTATGGCTACACCTTC

size: -
V: TRBV9
J: TRBJ2-7
D: TRBD2
CDR3: CASSPSGSGGYEQYF
DNA: TGTGCCAGCAGCCCCTCCGGGAGCGGGGGTTACGAGCAGTACTTC

size: -
V: TRBV2
J: TRBJ1-2
D: -
CDR3: CASSVMGDYGYTF
DNA: TGTGCCAGCAGTGTTATGGGGGATTATGGCTACACCTTC

size: once
V: TRBV28
J: TRBJ2-3
D: TRBD1
CDR3: CASSSGQGLWDTQYF
DNA: TGTGCCAGCAGCTCCGGACAGGGCCTTTGGGATACGCAGTATTTT

size: -
V: TRBV18
J: TRBJ1-1
D: -
CDR3: CASSPVRILPDTEAFF
DNA: TGTGCCAGCTCACCCGTTAGGATCCTCCCGGACACTGAAGCTTTCTTT

size: -
V: TRBV4-3
J: TRBJ2-7
D: -
CDR3: CASSQGQAAYEQYF
DNA: TGCGCCAGCAGCCAAGGACAGGCAGCCTACGAGCAGTACTTC

size: -
V: TRBV4-1
J: TRBJ1-1
D: TRBD1
CDR3: CASSGQGAFITEAFF
DNA: TGCGCCAGCAGCGGGCAGGGGGCATTTATCACTGAAGCTTTCTTT

size: -
V: TRBV13
J: TRBJ2-5
D: TRBD1
CDR3: CASGQGAGETQYF
DNA: TGTGCCAGCGGACAGGGGGCCGGGGAGACCCAGTACTTC

size: -
V: TRBV7-9
J: TRBJ1-4
D: -
CDR3: CASSSTGLGEKLFF
DNA: TGTGCCAGCAGCTCCACAGGGTTAGGTGAAAAACTGTTTTTT

size: -
V: TRBV11-3
J: TRBJ2-1
D: -
CDR3: CASSYRQTNEQFF
DNA: TGTGCCAGCAGCTATAGACAGACGAATGAGCAGTTCTTC

size: -
V: TRBV19
J: TRBJ1-1
D: -
CDR3: CASRSSVRVNTEAFF
DNA: TGTGCCAGTAGGAGTTCTGTTCGGGTGAACACTGAAGCTTTCTTT

size: -
V: TRBV24-1
J: TRBJ2-7
D: TRBD1
CDR3: CATSERDRSWGTYEQYF
DNA: TGTGCCACCAGTGAACGGGACAGGTCGTGGGGTACCTACGAGCAGTACTTC

size: -
V: TRBV18
J: TRBJ2-2
D: -
CDR3: CASSETVGGPGNTGELFF
DNA: TGTGCCAGCTCAGAGACCGTTGGGGGCCCAGGTAACACCGGGGAGCTGTTTTTT

size: -
V: TRBV7-7
J: TRBJ2-1
D: TRBD1
CDR3: CASSLGPGQGLNEQFF
DNA: TGTGCTAGCAGCTTGGGGCCGGGACAGGGTCTAAATGAGCAGTTCTTC

size: -
V: TRBV9
J: TRBJ2-2
D: -
CDR3: CASSGRQGFITGELFF
DNA: TGTGCCAGCAGCGGACGCCAGGGATTTATCACCGGGGAGCTGTTTTTT

size: -
V: TRBV6-5
J: TRBJ2-7
D: TRBD2
CDR3: CASSYGTSYEQYF
DNA: TGTGCCAGCAGTTACGGGACTAGCTACGAGCAGTACTTC

size: once
V: TRBV7-2
J: TRBJ2-7
D: -
CDR3: CASSLWGTYEQYF
DNA: TGTGCCAGCAGCTTATGGGGGACCTACGAGCAGTACTTC

size: -
V: TRBV4-3
J: TRBJ2-3
D: TRBD2
CDR3: CASSQESSGSTDTQYF
DNA: TGCGCCAGCAGCCAAGAATCTAGCGGAAGCACAGATACGCAGTATTTT

size: once
V: TRBV23-1
J: TRBJ1-4
D: TRBD1
CDR3: CARTQGAREKLFF
DNA: TGCGCCAGGACTCAGGGGGCACGTGAAAAACTGTTTTTT

size: -
V: TRBV2
J: TRBJ2-6
D: -
CDR3: CASSASSGANVLTF
DNA: TGTGCCAGCAGTGCAAGTTCAGGGGCCAACGTCCTGACTTTC

size: -
V: TRBV19
J: TRBJ1-4
D: -
CDR3: CASSNQGREKLFF
DNA: TGTGCCAGTAGTAACCAGGGACGGGAGAAACTGTTTTTT

size: -
V: TRBV12-3/TRBV12-4
J: TRBJ2-7
D: TRBD1
CDR3: CASSSTGTANF
DNA: TGTGCCAGCAGCTCCACCGGGACAGCCAACTTC

size: -
V: TRBV6-2/TRBV6-3
J: TRBJ2-1
D: TRBD2
CDR3: CASSRNVPGLAGRNEQFF
DNA: TGTGCCAGCAGTCGTAACGTCCCGGGACTAGCGGGGAGGAATGAGCAGTTCTTC

size: -
V: TRBV10-3
J: TRBJ1-5
D: TRBD1
CDR3: CAISERGTANQPQHF
DNA: TGTGCCATCAGTGAACGGGGGACAGCGAATCAGCCCCAGCATTTT